This T cell receptor (beta chain) is drawn from a study of cytomegalovirus exposure and HLA in healthy donors. As for the study in general: Among approximately 390 genotyped donors, 65% to 90% fell in the Caucasian-associated ancestry cluster. The study, taken as a whole, reports: Apart from CMV serostatus, no immune exposure information was available. In a later analysis, parvovirus B19, influenza, CMV and Epstein-Barr virus appeared linked to several top co-occurrence clusters. Sequencing probably produced one cluster of sequence variants that were highly shared.

Germline CDR1 reads SEHNR; CDR2 reads FQNEAQ (reference sequence). The CDR3 spans 14 residues. Trimming cost V 2 bases and J 7 bases; bases outside gene matches: 2. PCR primers comprised 60 Vbeta and 13 Jbeta primers. This table comes from immunoSEQ multiplex PCR, and its TCRdb copy is limited to in-frame clones, with some not included. This table has 150,000 to 200,000 clones, roughly 77% appearing once. A word on this clone: Antigen: not known.

The rearrangement links TRBV7-9 to TRBJ1-6; 7 bases agree with TRBD1. Sequenced: PBMCs. The TCR sequence derives from a young woman in good health and CMV-seronegative. DNA for the CDR3: TGTGCCAGCAGCTTAAAGGGGGCGAATTCACCCCTCCACTTT. It specifies CASSLKGANSPLHF.